Listed here are 29 T cell receptor beta chains from one sample, sequenced in a study of blood T cells in healthy people across ages. Primed by a sample-barcoded 5' primer and a J-beta primer mix, a second PCR proceeded for 7 to 11 cycles. TCRdb recomputed calls from the 5' RACE reads with MiXCR, one row per CDR3 protein. The sample holds over a million distinct CDR3 sequences, roughly 64% seen once. The sample comprised blood. The receptors originated from a man aged 18 to 35 in good health.

J is TRBJ2-1 and V is TRBV2; possibly TRBD2 for D (6 bases). Germline V gene data show CDR1 as SNHLY and CDR2 as FYNNEI. The CDR3 contains 17 residues. The ends were cut back, 7 bases at V and 0 bases at J, with 19 bases in the middle. CDR3 DNA: TGTGCCAGCATGTCCACCTACGGGGGAGACTCCTACAATGAGCAGTTCTTC. It codes for CASMSTYGGDSYNEQFF.

This chain connects TRBV20-1 to TRBJ2-1; D possibly matches TRBD1 or TRBD2 (5 bases each). Trimming stripped 4 bases from V and 8 bases from J, with 15 bases between. The CDR3 runs 13 residues. Germline values: CDR1 DFQATT, CDR2 SNEGSKA (reference sequence). The CDR3 bases are TGCAGTGCTAAAGTGTCAGGGAGCGATGAGCAGTTCTTC. Translated, it gives CSAKVSGSDEQFF.

The V gene is TRBV4-1, the J gene TRBJ2-1; 10 nucleotides match TRBD2. The CDR3 contains 13 residues. Germline lookup yields CDR1 MGHRA and CDR2 YSYEKL. The ends lost 6 bases at V and 7 bases at J; junction bases unmatched: 3. The CDR3 nucleotides are TGCGCCAGCAGTAGCGGGAGGTGGAATGAGCAGTTCTTC. Translating it yields CASSSGRWNEQFF.

In this sample, this clonotype turned up a few times. The V gene is TRBV10-3, the J gene TRBJ2-1; 7 nucleotides match TRBD2. Losses at the gene ends were 8 bases for V and 7 bases for J; bases not matched to a gene: 11. The CDR3 runs 14 residues. The germline CDR1 and CDR2 sequences are ENHRY and SYGVKD. In nucleotides, the CDR3 is TGTGCCATCGCAGGTGGCGGGGGTATGAATGAGCAGTTCTTC. Translated: CAIAGGGGMNEQFF.

The chain recombines TRBV20-1 with TRBJ2-1; D call uncertain. The CDR3 runs to 15 residues. Germline values: CDR1 DFQATT, CDR2 SNEGSKA (reference sequence). Trimming left V 5 bases short and J 4 bases short, with 18 bases between. Here the CDR3 reads CSAGTMSEAYNEQFF. The DNA of the CDR3 is TGCAGTGCTGGAACCATGAGCGAGGCATACAATGAGCAGTTCTTC.

The gene calls are TRBV10-2 and TRBJ2-5, with D maybe TRBD1 (5 bases). V was clipped by 7 bases and J by 4 bases, with 13 bases between them. Germline V gene data show CDR1 as WSHSY and CDR2 as SAAADI. CDR3 length equals 13 residues. The CDR3: CASKPQGAETQYF. Here the CDR3 DNA reads TGCGCCAGCAAACCCCAGGGTGCAGAGACCCAGTACTTC.

The chain joins TRBV18 to TRBJ1-1; D not certain. Germline V lookup: CDR1 KGHSH, CDR2 LQKENI. This CDR3 is built from 15 residues. Trimming left V 1 base short and J 0 bases short, with 9 bases between. The CDR3 DNA reads as TGTGCCAGCTCACCACTGGATGGAATGAACACTGAAGCTTTCTTT. It yields the protein CASSPLDGMNTEAFF.

About this clonotype itself: An end of the junction does not agree with germline; a read error may underlie this. This chain joins TRBV20-1 and TRBJ1-2; TRBD1 might be the D (6 bases). The V gene's germline CDR1 is DFQATT and CDR2 SNEGSKA (reference sequence). This CDR3 is built from 12 residues. DNA of the CDR3: TGCAGGGCTAGAGGGGACACCTATGGCTACACCTTC. Protein product: CRARGDTYGYTF.

This clonotype was seen just once. This sequence joins TRBV25-1 and TRBJ2-3, with unresolved D. This CDR3 is 14 amino acids long. V gave up 6 bases and J gave up 2 bases, with 12 bases separating them. In germline, CDR1 is MGHDK, CDR2 SYGVNS. The CDR3 region has the DNA TGTGCCAGCAGAAGGTTAGGCTTCACAGATACGCAGTATTTT. Translated, it gives CASRRLGFTDTQYF.

The gene calls are TRBV12-3 or TRBV12-4 and TRBJ1-5, with D perhaps matching TRBD1 (6 bases). This CDR3 spans 14 amino acids. Trimming shortened V by 2 bases and J by 10 bases, and 15 bases separated the two germline ends. The CDR3 here is CASSLSRGRTPQHF. The CDR3 DNA reads as TGTGCCAGCAGTTTATCTCGGGGGCGGACACCCCAGCATTTT.

The gene calls are TRBV21-1 and TRBJ2-1; the table gives TRBD2 as D, unverified against the DNA. TRBV21-1 is reported as a pseudogene. The CDR3 sequence is 10 residues long. As DNA, the CDR3 is TGTGCCAGCAATCGAGGGGAGGAGTTCTTC. Translated, it gives CASNRGEEFF.

This chain connects TRBV5-1 to TRBJ1-2, with TRBD1 as a possible D gene (5 bases). In germline, CDR1 is SGHRS, CDR2 YFSETQ. The CDR3 is 15 residues long. V shed 4 bases and J shed 3 bases, with 16 bases lying between them. The CDR3 nucleotides are TGCGCCAGCAGCCGTGTGGAGGGGAGTGACTATGGCTACACCTTC. Translating gives CASSRVEGSDYGYTF.

This clonotype came up a few times. V usage is TRBV4-3 and J usage is TRBJ2-2, with D perhaps given as TRBD1 or TRBD2 (5 bases each). The germline V and J ends were trimmed by 3 bases and 9 bases, with 26 bases remaining between them. Germline V gene sequence: CDR1 LGHNA, CDR2 YSLEER. This CDR3 is 18 amino acids long. In DNA, the CDR3 is TGCGCCAGCAGCCAGGGGGTGACTATGAGTGAGGTTGACAGGGAGCTGTTTTTT. It encodes CASSQGVTMSEVDRELFF.

The chain has TRBV13 and TRBJ2-4; no clear D gene. The end of the DNA aligns better with TRBJ2-7, so the J call may be wrong. This CDR3 has 13 residues. Germline V gives CDR1 PRHDT, CDR2 FYEKMQ (reference sequence). The CDR3: CASSSRLFHEQYF. CDR3 nucleotide sequence: TGTGCCAGCAGCTCCCGTTTATTCCACGAGCAGTACTTC.

This clonotype was recorded a few times. This chain links TRBV20-1 with TRBJ1-1; the D is unclear. Per germline, CDR1 DFQATT and CDR2 SNEGSKA (reference sequence). The V gene lost 5 bases and the J gene lost 3 bases, with 10 bases spanning the gap. This CDR3 contains 12 residues. The DNA of the CDR3 is TGCAGTGCTCCCTTCCGGGACACTGAAGCTTTCTTT. It encodes CSAPFRDTEAFF.

V gene TRBV10-3 combines with J gene TRBJ2-3; 9 nucleotides agree with TRBD2. The CDR3 length is 13 residues. Germline V lookup: CDR1 ENHRY, CDR2 SYGVKD. V was clipped by 11 bases and J by 0 bases; unmatched bases: 3. The CDR3 coding sequence is TGTGCCTCCCTAGCGGGGAGCACAGATACGCAGTATTTT. It translates to CASLAGSTDTQYF.

The J gene is TRBJ2-5, the V gene TRBV27; TRBD1 agrees at 8 bases. Losses at the gene ends were 6 bases for V and 12 bases for J; bases not matched to a gene: 9. Germline CDR1 and CDR2: MNHEY and SMNVEV (reference sequence). The CDR3 loop spans 12 amino acids. The CDR3, as DNA: TGTGCCAGCAGACGGGACAGGTCGCTGGAGTACTTC. This encodes CASRRDRSLEYF.

This clonotype was observed a handful of times. This rearrangement joins TRBV4-1 to TRBJ2-1; perhaps TRBD1 as D (6 bases). Trimming took off 4 bases at V and 9 bases at J, with 13 bases between the two ends. The CDR3 consists of 13 residues. Germline assignment: CDR1 MGHRA and CDR2 YSYEKL. CDR3 protein: CASSRKQGGEQFF. Here the CDR3 DNA reads TGCGCCAGCAGCCGAAAACAGGGTGGTGAGCAGTTCTTC.

This clonotype has a handful of counts. This chain connects TRBV12-3 or TRBV12-4 to TRBJ2-5, with D possibly matching TRBD1 (5 bases). CDR3 length: 13 amino acids. The V gene lost 5 bases and the J gene lost 1 base, with 8 bases spanning the gap. The CDR3 sequence is CASSPGIQETQYF. The CDR3 region has the DNA TGTGCCAGCAGTCCAGGGATCCAAGAGACCCAGTACTTC.

This clonotype was detected a few times. CDR3 in amino acids: CASSQDNRAVSQPQHF. In nucleotides, the CDR3 is TGTGCCAGCAGCCAAGACAACAGAGCGGTGAGTCAGCCCCAGCATTTT. This chain links TRBV4-2 with TRBJ1-5, with D unclear. V lost 0 bases, J lost 6 bases, and 15 bases lay in between. The CDR3 runs to 16 residues. Germline CDR1 is LGHNA and CDR2 is YNFKEQ.

This chain connects TRBV20-1 to TRBJ1-2, with D hard to call. Germline lookup yields CDR1 DFQATT and CDR2 SNEGSKA (reference sequence). This CDR3 contains 14 residues. Between the trimmed V and J ends, which lost 3 bases and 8 bases, there was a span of 19 bases. The CDR3 nucleotides read TGCAGTGCTAGGGGCCAGGCGATGGAACTGGGCTACACCTTC. Translating gives CSARGQAMELGYTF.

This rearrangement joins TRBV10-3 to TRBJ1-2, with D possibly being TRBD1 (5 bases). CDR1 and CDR2 from the germline V gene are ENHRY and SYGVKD. The V end was cut by 2 bases, the J end by 9 bases, with 10 bases between. The CDR3 length is 12 residues. This CDR3 is CAISEVRTSYTF. The CDR3 nucleotides read TGTGCCATCAGTGAGGTCCGGACAAGCTACACCTTC.

J is TRBJ2-1 and V is TRBV20-1; 11 bases are a match to TRBD2. CDR3 size: 14 residues. The V gene's germline CDR1 is DFQATT and CDR2 SNEGSKA (reference sequence). J lost 7 bases, V lost 5 bases, and 7 bases had no gene match. The chain's CDR3 is CSAVSGRAENEQFF. As DNA, the CDR3 is TGCAGTGCTGTTAGCGGGAGGGCGGAAAATGAGCAGTTCTTC.

The chain carries TRBV11-2 and TRBJ2-3; 11 bases are shared with TRBD2. The germline V gene has CDR1 SGHAT and CDR2 FQNNGV. Germline trimming cut 3 bases from V and 5 bases from J; bases unmatched to any gene: 1. The CDR3 consists of 14 residues. The chain's CDR3 is CASSLTSGEDTQYF. In DNA, the CDR3 is TGTGCCAGCAGCTTGACTAGCGGGGAAGATACGCAGTATTTT.

Concerning this clonotype: The junction differs from germline at one of its ends, possibly a read error. The gene calls are TRBV25-1 and TRBJ2-7; D is uncertain. Germline lookup yields CDR1 MGHDK and CDR2 SYGVNS. CDR3 length: 11 residues. The CDR3: CASRALSEKYF. CDR3 DNA: TGTGCCAGCAGGGCCCTAAGCGAGAAGTACTTC.

The gene calls are TRBV20-1 and TRBJ2-3; tentative D call: TRBD1 (6 bases). V was shortened by 6 bases and J by 6 bases, with 10 bases between the two germline ends. Germline CDR1 reads DFQATT; CDR2 reads SNEGSKA (reference sequence). The CDR3 is 11 amino acids. CDR3 coding DNA: TGCAGTGCATACAGGGTGGATACGCAGTATTTT. Residues: CSAYRVDTQYF.

The CDR3 DNA reads as TGTGCCAGCAGCGGACAGGGGGAAGATACGCAGTATTTT. It is translated as CASSGQGEDTQYF. The rearrangement uses TRBV25-1 and TRBJ2-3, with TRBD1 matching over 10 bases. The CDR3 runs to 13 residues. Trimming took 6 bases from V and 5 from J; bases not matched to a gene: 2. CDR1 MGHDK and CDR2 SYGVNS come from the germline V gene. The whole variable domain, filled in from reference TRBV25-1 and TRBJ2-3, reads EADIYQTPRYLVIGTGKKITLECSQTMGHDKMYWYQQDPGMELHLIHYSYGVNSTEKGDLSSESTVSRIRTEHFPLTLESARPSHTSQYLCASSGQGEDTQYFGPGTRLTVL.

This clonotype was detected a few times. V is TRBV7-2 and J is TRBJ2-7; perhaps TRBD1 as D (6 bases). This CDR3 contains 18 residues. Germline CDR1 is SGHTA and CDR2 is FQGNSA. Trimming cost V 2 bases and J 0 bases, with 20 bases left between them. The CDR3 loop reads CASSLSSRGTFSSYEQYF. CDR3 coding DNA: TGTGCCAGCAGCTTATCTTCCAGGGGTACCTTCAGCTCCTACGAGCAGTACTTC.

The chain carries TRBV12-3 or TRBV12-4 and TRBJ2-4; no clear D. The J call may be incorrect, as the DNA end agrees better with TRBJ2-5. The CDR3 has 12 residues. CDR3 bases: TGTGCCAGCAGCCACTTCCGAGAGACCCAGTACTTC. It yields the protein CASSHFRETQYF.